This TCR beta chain was recorded in a study of circulating and synovial CD4+ cells in juvenile arthritis. The germline V and J ends were trimmed by 3 bases and 5 bases, with 16 bases remaining between them. The CDR3 length is 15 residues. The germline V gene encodes CDR1 LNHDA and CDR2 SQIVND (reference sequence). Some clones are missing from TCRdb's copy, which holds only in-frame ones; the method was immunoSEQ multiplex PCR. This sample yields tens of thousands of clones, of which approximately 94% are seen a single time; 0.55% to 0.75% belongs to the top ten. Sequenced samples came from active juvenile idiopathic arthritis patients. On this clone itself: Its antigen is undetermined.

Study-wide results and caveats: Compared with bulk blood, circulating pathogenic-like lymphocytes shared substantially more CDR3 sequences with synovial T cells. CPL versus bulk CD4 samples: T cell genome counts differed by at least an order of magnitude. Bulk blood CD4 repertoires were more diverse than these.

This clonotype originated in a human donor with juvenile idiopathic arthritis. The chain employs TRBV19 and TRBJ2-5; D gene ambiguous. The sample was CD4+ T cells from blood. Here the CDR3 DNA reads TGTGCCAGTAGTATGTCCGTGGGCACACGGGAGACCCAGTACTTC. Its translation: CASSMSVGTRETQYF.